The text below deals with one T cell receptor beta chain. What it binds is unknown. This CDR3 spans 15 amino acids. The germline V and J ends were trimmed by 1 base and 1 base, with 10 bases remaining between them. Looked up from germline, CDR1 is SGHAT and CDR2 is FQNNGV. The data were obtained in a study of Tregs in tolerant kidney transplant recipients. The table came from immunoSEQ multiplex PCR; TCRdb's copy has only in-frame clones and leaves some out. Of some 20,000 clones detected, about three fifths appear once; the ten largest clones hold 3% to 3.5%. The gene calls are TRBV11-2 and TRBJ1-1; D might be TRBD1 (5 bases). The sequenced sample was Tregs from blood cultured with allogeneic cells. This TCR was sampled from a human donor in good health. The CDR3 region is CASSLVLRGNTEAFF. CDR3 sequence (DNA): TGTGCCAGCAGCTTAGTATTGAGGGGGAACACTGAAGCTTTCTTT.